Listed below are T cell receptor beta chains from one sample, sequenced in a study of blood T cell repertoires in COVID-19. The protocol was immunoSEQ multiplex PCR, while the TCRdb copy is restricted to in-frame clones and leaves out a portion. The data show roughly 250,000 clones, with around 90% seen just once and just over 2.5% held by the top ten. What was sequenced was peripheral blood. The receptors shown here come from a young adult with COVID-19, enrolled during active disease. Both conserved end residues are part of each CDR3. The order of the fields is V gene, J gene, CDR3 protein.

>TRBV29-1|TRBJ2-2
CSVEVPTGELFF
>TRBV7-8|TRBJ1-2
CASSLMTVYGYTF
>TRBV6-6|TRBJ2-2
CATLVNTGELFF
>TRBV5-7|TRBJ1-3
CASSLSQGAGNTIYF
>TRBV6-5|TRBJ2-1
CASRWTSVYNEQFF
>TRBV24-1|TRBJ2-1
CATSGIGTGTYNEQFF
>TRBV15|TRBJ1-6
CATSTEGAGVNSPLHF
>TRBV14|TRBJ1-1
CASSQEGQGDRWWNTEAFF
>TRBV19|TRBJ1-1
CASSLAPGGTEAFF
>TRBV28|TRBJ2-2
CASIRDRNTGELFF
>TRBV19|TRBJ1-1
CASSTGTAYTEAFF
>TRBV24-1|TRBJ2-1
CATSAAGGYNEQFF
>TRBV9|TRBJ2-2
CASSVSWEVTGELFF
>TRBV5-1|TRBJ2-7
CASSPRDTFYEQYF
>TRBV13|TRBJ1-6
CASNTGNSPLHF
>TRBV19|TRBJ2-7
CASSAGGTYEQYF
>TRBV4-1|TRBJ2-7
CASSPGTSGIGSYEQYF
>TRBV7-2|TRBJ2-5
CASSPGASGRRSYQETQYF
>TRBV6-5|TRBJ1-2
CASSTTGSGYTF
>TRBV5-1|TRBJ2-1
CASSIAGGAYNEQFF
>TRBV19|TRBJ2-7
CASSIAGRGVYEQYF
>TRBV25-1|TRBJ2-7
CASGGTSGSGQYF
>TRBV19|TRBJ2-1
CAIGRDTYNEQFF
>TRBV24-1|TRBJ2-1
CATGSARLPYNEQFF
>TRBV4-2|TRBJ2-7
CASSPGLARNEQYF
>TRBV5-5|TRBJ2-7
CASSRWTGGTYEQYF
>TRBV18|TRBJ1-4
CASSNLAGGEGKLFF
>TRBV10-1|TRBJ2-5
CASTKDRQETQYF
>TRBV5-1|TRBJ2-7
CASSPGGGGANEQYF
>TRBV25-1|TRBJ2-7
CASSVTPPGQGTGYEQYF
>TRBV24-1|TRBJ2-3
CATSALTGFSTDTQYF
>TRBV7-9|TRBJ2-1
CASSLLEYNEQFF
>TRBV5-1|TRBJ2-2
CASSFSGRGTGELFF
>TRBV3-1/TRBV3-2|TRBJ1-6
CASSLGQDISSYNSPLHF
>TRBV25-1|TRBJ2-2
CASRGQGEATGELFF
>TRBV24-1|TRBJ2-3
CATSVAGASTDTQYF
>TRBV5-1|TRBJ2-1
CASSWGSGIGNEQFF
>TRBV6-5|TRBJ2-5
CASSYSTSGSPETQYF
>TRBV9|TRBJ2-1
CASSVVAGVGSSYNEQFF
>TRBV2|TRBJ2-1
CATHRGSYNEQFF
>TRBV27|TRBJ2-7
CASSSGRAYEQYF
>TRBV14|TRBJ1-2
CASSQVSSGYGYTF
>TRBV11-2|TRBJ2-7
CASSSLAAPYEQYF
>TRBV20-1|TRBJ2-7
CSASPGAYEQYF
>TRBV7-2|TRBJ1-5
CASSLPGMDQPQHF
>TRBV6-4|TRBJ2-1
CASSLLAGGPNEQFF
>TRBV6-4|TRBJ1-6
CASSATGGSPLHF
>TRBV19|TRBJ2-2
CASSILAGMTGELFF
>TRBV7-3|TRBJ2-3
CASSVSAGETDTQYF
>TRBV7-2|TRBJ2-1
CASSLVGLAGAPANEQFF
>TRBV9|TRBJ2-1
CASSVGQGAPNEQFF
>TRBV27|TRBJ2-3
CASSPFWDRGLVDTQYF